The clone carrying this T cell receptor beta chain showed up just a few times. This sample is part of a study of cytomegalovirus exposure and HLA in healthy donors. It was with 60 Vbeta and 13 Jbeta primers that the PCR ran. Using immunoSEQ multiplex PCR, the repertoire was profiled, and TCRdb retains in-frame clones only, with some absent. The sample lists approximately 120,000 clones; around 80% were seen once. This TCR derives from a man aged 30-40 years in good health and CMV-seronegative. The sequencing sample was made of PBMCs.

The DNA of the CDR3 is TGTGCCAGCAGCTTAGAACTTTTATTAAACTATGGCTACACCTTC. Its translation: CASSLELLLNYGYTF. The V and J genes are TRBV7-2 and TRBJ1-2; D ambiguous. There are 15 residues in the CDR3. The V gene lost 1 base and the J gene lost 2 bases, with 11 bases spanning the gap. The germline gives CDR1 SGHTA, CDR2 FQGNSA.